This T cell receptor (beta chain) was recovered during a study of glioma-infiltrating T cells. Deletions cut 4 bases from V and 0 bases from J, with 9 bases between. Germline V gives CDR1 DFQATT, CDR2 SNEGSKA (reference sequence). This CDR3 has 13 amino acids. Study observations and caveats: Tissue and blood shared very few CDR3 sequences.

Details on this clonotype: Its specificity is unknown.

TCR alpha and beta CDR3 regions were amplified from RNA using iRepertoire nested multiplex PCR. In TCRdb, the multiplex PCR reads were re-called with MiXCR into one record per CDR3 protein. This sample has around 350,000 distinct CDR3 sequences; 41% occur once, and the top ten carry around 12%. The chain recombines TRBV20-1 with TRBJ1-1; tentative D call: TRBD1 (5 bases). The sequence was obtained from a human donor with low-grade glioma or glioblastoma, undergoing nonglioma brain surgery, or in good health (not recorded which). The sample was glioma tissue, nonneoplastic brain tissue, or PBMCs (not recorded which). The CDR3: CSAMGDLNTEAFF. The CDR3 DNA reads TGCAGTGCTATGGGGGACCTGAACACTGAAGCTTTCTTT.